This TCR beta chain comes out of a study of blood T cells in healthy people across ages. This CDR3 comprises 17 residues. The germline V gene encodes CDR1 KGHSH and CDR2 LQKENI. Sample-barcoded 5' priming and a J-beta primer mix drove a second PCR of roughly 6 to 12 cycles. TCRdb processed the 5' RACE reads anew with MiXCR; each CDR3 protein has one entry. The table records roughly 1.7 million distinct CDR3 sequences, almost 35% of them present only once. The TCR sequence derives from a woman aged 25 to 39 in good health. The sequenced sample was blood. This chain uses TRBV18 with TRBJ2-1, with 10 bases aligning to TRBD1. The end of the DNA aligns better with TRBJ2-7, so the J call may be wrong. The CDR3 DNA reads TGTGCCAGCTCACCAAGAACGGGACAGGGGTCCTACAATGAGCAGTACTTC. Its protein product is CASSPRTGQGSYNEQYF.